This paragraph reports one TCR beta chain. The TCR beta CDR3 regions underwent amplification using RNA transcripts as the source. During a first-round RT-PCR of the TCR CDR3, the HTBI primer set was used. A single record per CDR3 protein comes from TCRdb applying MiXCR to the multiplex PCR reads. Among some 600,000 distinct CDR3 sequences listed, approximately 15% were seen once. The J segment lost 3 bases and the V segment lost 5 bases, leaving 5 bases of the junction unmatched. Germline V gene data show CDR1 as SEHNR and CDR2 as FQNEAQ (reference sequence). The CDR3 spans 15 residues. The data derive from a study of T cells in Graves' hyperthyroidism and ophthalmopathy. Study details: Blood from the periphery was taken at initial diagnosis, before any treatment.

The study excluded patients with uncontrolled infection, other autoimmune disease, pregnancy or lactation. Cells are PBMCs isolated from 10 ml of fresh blood. The material sequenced was blood. V gene TRBV7-9 combines with J gene TRBJ2-2; 8 bases are a match to TRBD1. The clonotype comes from a woman aged 30 to 39 with Graves' hyperthyroidism that later progressed to Graves' ophthalmopathy. The CDR3 sequence: CASSHRQGYTGELFF. The CDR3 region has the DNA TGTGCCAGCAGCCATAGACAGGGGTACACCGGGGAGCTGTTTTTT.